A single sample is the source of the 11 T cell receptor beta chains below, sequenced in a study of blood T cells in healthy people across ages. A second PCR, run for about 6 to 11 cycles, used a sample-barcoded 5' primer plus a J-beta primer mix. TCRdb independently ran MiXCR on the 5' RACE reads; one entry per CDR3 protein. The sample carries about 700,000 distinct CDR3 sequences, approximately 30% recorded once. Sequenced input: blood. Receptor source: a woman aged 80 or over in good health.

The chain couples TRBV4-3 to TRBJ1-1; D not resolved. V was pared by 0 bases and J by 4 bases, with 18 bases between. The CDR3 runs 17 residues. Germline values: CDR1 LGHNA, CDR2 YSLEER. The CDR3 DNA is TGCGCCAGCAGCCAAGATTGGCGGGCAGGTTGGAGCACTGAAGCTTTCTTT. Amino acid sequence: CASSQDWRAGWSTEAFF.

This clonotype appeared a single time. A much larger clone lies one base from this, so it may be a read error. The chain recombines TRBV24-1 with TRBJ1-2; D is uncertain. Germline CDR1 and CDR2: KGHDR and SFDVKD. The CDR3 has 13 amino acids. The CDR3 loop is CATSEGLNYGHTF. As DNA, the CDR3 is TGTGCCACCAGTGAGGGCCTGAACTATGGCCACACCTTC.

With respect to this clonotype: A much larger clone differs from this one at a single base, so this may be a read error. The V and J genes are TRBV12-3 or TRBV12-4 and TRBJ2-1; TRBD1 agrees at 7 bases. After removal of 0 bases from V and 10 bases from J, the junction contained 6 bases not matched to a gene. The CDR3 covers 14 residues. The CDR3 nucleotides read TGTGCCAGCAGTTTAGCAGGACAGGTAGGCGAGCAGTTCTTC. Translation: CASSLAGQVGEQFF.

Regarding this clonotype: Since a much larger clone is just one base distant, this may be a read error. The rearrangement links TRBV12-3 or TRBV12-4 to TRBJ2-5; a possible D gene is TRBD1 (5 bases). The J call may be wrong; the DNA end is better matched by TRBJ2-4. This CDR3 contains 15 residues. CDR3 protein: CASSLQGEVGDIQYF. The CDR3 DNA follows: TGTGCCAGCAGTTTACAGGGTGAGGTGGGTGACATTCAGTACTTC.

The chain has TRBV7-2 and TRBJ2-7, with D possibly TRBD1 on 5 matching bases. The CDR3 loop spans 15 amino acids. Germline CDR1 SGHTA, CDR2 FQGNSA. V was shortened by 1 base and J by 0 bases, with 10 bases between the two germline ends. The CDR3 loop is CASSLVNRGSYEQYF. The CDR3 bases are TGTGCCAGCAGCTTAGTCAATAGGGGCTCCTACGAGCAGTACTTC.

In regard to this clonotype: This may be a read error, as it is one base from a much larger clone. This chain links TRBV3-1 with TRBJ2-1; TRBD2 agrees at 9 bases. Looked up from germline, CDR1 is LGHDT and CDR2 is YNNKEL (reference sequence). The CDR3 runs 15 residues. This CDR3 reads CASGQDLLAGNEQFF. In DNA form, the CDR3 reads TGTGCCAGCGGCCAAGATCTACTAGCGGGCAATGAGCAGTTCTTC.

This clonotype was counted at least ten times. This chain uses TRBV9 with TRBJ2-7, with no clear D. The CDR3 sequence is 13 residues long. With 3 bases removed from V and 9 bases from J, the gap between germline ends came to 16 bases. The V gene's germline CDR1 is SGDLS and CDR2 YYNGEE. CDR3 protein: CASSGLRSTSQYF. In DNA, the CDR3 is TGTGCCAGCAGCGGGCTTCGGTCTACGTCGCAGTACTTC.

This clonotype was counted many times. CDR3 sequence (DNA): TGTGCCAGCAGCCCAGACTTCGGCCAGGGGGCGAGAAAACTGTTTTTT. Protein: CASSPDFGQGARKLFF. The rearrangement uses TRBV7-9 and TRBJ1-4, with 8 bases that match TRBD1. The germline CDR1 and CDR2 sequences are SEHNR and FQNEAQ (reference sequence). The CDR3 sequence is 16 residues long. V was clipped by 5 bases and J by 10 bases; unmatched bases: 15.

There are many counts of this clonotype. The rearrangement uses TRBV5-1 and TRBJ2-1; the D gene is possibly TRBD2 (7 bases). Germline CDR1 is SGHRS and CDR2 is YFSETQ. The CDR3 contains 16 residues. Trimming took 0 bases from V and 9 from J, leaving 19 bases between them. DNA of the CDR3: TGCGCCAGCAGCTTGGGAATGGGGGCGTCGGGGGGTGAGCAGTTCTTC. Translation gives CASSLGMGASGGEQFF.

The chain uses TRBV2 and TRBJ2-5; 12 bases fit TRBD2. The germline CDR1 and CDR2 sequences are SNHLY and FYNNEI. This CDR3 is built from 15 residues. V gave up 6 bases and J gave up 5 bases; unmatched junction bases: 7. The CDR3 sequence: CASRETSGSLETQYF. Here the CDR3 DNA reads TGTGCCAGCAGGGAGACTAGCGGGAGTCTGGAGACCCAGTACTTC.

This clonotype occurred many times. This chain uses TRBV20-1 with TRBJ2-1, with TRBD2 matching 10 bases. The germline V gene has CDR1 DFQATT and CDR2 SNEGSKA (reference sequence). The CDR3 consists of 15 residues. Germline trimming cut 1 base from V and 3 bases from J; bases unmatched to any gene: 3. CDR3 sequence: CSARATSGVYNEQFF. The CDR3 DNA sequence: TGCAGTGCTAGAGCCACTAGCGGGGTCTACAATGAGCAGTTCTTC.